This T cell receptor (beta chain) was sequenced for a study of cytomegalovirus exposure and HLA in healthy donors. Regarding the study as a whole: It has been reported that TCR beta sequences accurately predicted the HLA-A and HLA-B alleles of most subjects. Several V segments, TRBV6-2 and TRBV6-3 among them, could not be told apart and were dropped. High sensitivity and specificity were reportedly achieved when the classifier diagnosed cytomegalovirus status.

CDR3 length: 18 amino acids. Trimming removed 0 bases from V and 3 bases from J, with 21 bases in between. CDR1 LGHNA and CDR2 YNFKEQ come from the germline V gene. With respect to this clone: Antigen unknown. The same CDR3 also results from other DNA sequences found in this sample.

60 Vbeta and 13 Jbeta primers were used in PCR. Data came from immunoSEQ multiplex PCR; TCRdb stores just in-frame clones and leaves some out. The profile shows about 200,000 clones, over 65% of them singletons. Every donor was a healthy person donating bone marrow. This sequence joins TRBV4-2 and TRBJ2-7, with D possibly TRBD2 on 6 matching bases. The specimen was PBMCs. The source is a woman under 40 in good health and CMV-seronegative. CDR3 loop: CASSQDFSASERVYEQYF. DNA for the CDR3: TGTGCCAGCAGCCAAGATTTTTCGGCTAGCGAAAGGGTCTACGAGCAGTACTTC.